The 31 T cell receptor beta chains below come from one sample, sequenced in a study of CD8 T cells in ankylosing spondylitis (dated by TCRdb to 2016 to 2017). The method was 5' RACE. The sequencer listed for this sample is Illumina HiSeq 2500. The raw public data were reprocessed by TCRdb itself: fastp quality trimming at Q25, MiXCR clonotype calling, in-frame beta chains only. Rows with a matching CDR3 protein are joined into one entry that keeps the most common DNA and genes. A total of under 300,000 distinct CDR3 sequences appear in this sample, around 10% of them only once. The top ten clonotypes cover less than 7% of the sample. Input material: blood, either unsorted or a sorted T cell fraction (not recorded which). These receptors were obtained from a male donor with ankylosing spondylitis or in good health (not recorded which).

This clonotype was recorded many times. The CDR3: CASKFGTAGQETQYF. The CDR3, as DNA: TGCGCCAGCAAGTTCGGGACGGCAGGCCAAGAGACCCAGTACTTC. The rearrangement uses TRBV5-1 and TRBJ2-5; the D gene could be TRBD1 or TRBD2 (5 bases each). CDR1 and CDR2 (germline): SGHRS, YFSETQ. V was cut by 6 bases and J by 1 base, with 16 bases left in between. The CDR3 spans 15 residues. The full variable domain, with the rest looked up from reference TRBV5-1 and TRBJ2-5, is KAGVTQTPRYLIKTRGQQVTLSCSPISGHRSVSWYQQTPGQGLQFLFEYFSETQRNKGNFPGRFSGRQFSNSRSEMNVSTLELGDSALYLCASKFGTAGQETQYFGPGTRLLVL.

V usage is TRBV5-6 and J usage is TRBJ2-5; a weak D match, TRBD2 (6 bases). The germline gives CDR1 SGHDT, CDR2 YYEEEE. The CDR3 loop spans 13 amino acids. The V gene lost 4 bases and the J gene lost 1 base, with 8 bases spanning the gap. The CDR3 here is CASSGGLQETQYF. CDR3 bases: TGTGCCAGCAGCGGGGGACTCCAAGAGACCCAGTACTTC.

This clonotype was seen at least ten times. The CDR3 reads CASTPTRDSPLHF. The CDR3 DNA follows: TGTGCCAGCACCCCCACCCGGGATTCACCCCTCCACTTT. This chain connects TRBV6-6 to TRBJ1-6, with D uncertain. CDR1 MNHNY and CDR2 SVGAGI come from the germline V gene (reference sequence). Trimming pared 7 bases from V and 8 bases from J, leaving 12 bases between. The length of the CDR3 is 13 residues.

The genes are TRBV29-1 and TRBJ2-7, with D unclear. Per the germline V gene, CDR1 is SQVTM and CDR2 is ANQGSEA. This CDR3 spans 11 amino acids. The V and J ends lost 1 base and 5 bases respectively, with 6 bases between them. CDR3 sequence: CSVEGPHEQYF. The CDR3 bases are TGCAGCGTTGAAGGACCCCACGAGCAGTACTTC.

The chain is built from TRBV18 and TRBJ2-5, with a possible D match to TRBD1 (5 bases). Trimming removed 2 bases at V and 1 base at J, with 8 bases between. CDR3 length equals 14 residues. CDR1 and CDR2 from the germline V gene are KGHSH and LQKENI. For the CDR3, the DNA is TGTGCCAGCTCACCAAGGCAGGGCCAAGAGACCCAGTACTTC. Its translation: CASSPRQGQETQYF.

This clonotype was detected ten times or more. For the CDR3, the DNA is TGTGCCACCAGATCCCTAGCGGGGGCCTACGAGCAGTACTTC. Protein: CATRSLAGAYEQYF. The chain couples TRBV15 to TRBJ2-7; TRBD2 aligns across 10 bases. V lost 6 bases to trimming and J lost 2 bases; unmatched junction nucleotides: 4. The germline V gene encodes CDR1 LNHNV and CDR2 YYDKDF (reference sequence). This CDR3 has 14 amino acids. Variable domain in full (rest from reference TRBV15 and TRBJ2-7): DAMVIQNPRYQVTQFGKPVTLSCSQTLNHNVMYWYQQKSSQAPKLLFHYYDKDFNNEADTPDNFQSRRPNTSFCFLDIRSPGLGDTAMYLCATRSLAGAYEQYFGPGTRLTVT.

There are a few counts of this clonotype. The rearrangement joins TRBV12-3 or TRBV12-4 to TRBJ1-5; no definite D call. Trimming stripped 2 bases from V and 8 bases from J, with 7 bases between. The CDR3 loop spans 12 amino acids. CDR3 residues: CASSLWGKPQHF. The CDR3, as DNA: TGTGCCAGCAGTTTATGGGGAAAGCCCCAGCATTTT.

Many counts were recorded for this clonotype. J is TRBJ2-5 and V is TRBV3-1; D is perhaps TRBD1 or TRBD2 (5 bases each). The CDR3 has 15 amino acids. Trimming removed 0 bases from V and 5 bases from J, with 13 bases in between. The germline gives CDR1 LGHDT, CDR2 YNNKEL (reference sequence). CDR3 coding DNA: TGTGCCAGCAGCCAAGATCTTTTAGGGACGGAGACCCAGTACTTC. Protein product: CASSQDLLGTETQYF.

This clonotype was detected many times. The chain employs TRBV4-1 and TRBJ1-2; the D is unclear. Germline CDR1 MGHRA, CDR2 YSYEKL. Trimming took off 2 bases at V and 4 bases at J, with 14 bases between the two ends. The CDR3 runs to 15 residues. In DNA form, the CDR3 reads TGCGCCAGCAGCCAACCCGGAACCTCGAGCTATGGCTACACCTTC. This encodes CASSQPGTSSYGYTF.

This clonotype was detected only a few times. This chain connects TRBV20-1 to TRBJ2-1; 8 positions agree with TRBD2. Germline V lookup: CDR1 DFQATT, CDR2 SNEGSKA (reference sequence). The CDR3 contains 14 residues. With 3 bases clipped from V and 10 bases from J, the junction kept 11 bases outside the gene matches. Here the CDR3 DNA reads TGCAGTGCTAGTAGCGGGGTCGCGGGGTGGGAGCAGTTCTTC. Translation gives CSASSGVAGWEQFF.

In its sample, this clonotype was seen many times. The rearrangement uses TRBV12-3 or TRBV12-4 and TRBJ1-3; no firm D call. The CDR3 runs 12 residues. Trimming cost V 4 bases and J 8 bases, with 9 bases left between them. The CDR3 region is CASSSDHYTIYF. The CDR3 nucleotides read TGTGCCAGCAGTTCAGACCACTACACCATATATTTT.

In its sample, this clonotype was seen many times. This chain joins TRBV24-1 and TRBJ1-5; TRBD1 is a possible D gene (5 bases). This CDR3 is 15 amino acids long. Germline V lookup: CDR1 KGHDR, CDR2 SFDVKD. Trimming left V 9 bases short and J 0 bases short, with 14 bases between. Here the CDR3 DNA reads TGTGCCACCTGCTACAGGAGTAATAGCAATCAGCCCCAGCATTTT. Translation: CATCYRSNSNQPQHF.

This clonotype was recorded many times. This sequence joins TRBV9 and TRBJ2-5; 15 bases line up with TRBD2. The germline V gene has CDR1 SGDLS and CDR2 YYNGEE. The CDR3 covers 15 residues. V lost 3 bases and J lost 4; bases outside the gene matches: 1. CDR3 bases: TGTGCCAGCAGCGCGGGACTAGCGGGAGGAGAGACCCAGTACTTC. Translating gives CASSAGLAGGETQYF.

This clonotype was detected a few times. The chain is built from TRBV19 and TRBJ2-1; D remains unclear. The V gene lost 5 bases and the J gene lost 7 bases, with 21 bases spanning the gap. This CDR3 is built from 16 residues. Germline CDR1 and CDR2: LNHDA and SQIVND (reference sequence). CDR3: CASSSPYKDGFNEQFF. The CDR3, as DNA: TGTGCCAGTAGTTCTCCTTACAAGGACGGGTTTAATGAGCAGTTCTTC.

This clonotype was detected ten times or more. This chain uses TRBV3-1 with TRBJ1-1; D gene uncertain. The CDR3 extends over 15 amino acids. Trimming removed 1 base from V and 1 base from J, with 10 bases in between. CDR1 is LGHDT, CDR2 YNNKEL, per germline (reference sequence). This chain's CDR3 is CASSQARVGNTEAFF. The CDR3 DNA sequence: TGTGCCAGCAGCCAAGCGCGGGTAGGGAACACTGAAGCTTTCTTT.

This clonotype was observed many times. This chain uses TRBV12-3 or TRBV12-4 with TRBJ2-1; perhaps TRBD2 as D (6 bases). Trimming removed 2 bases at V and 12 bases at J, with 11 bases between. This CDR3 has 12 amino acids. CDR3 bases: TGTGCCAGCAGTTTAAGACTAGGCCCGCAGTTCTTC. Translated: CASSLRLGPQFF.

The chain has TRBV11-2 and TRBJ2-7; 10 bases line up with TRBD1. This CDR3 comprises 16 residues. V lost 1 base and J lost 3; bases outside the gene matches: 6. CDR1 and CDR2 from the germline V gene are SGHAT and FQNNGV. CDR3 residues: CASSLGTGGILYEQYF. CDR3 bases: TGTGCCAGCAGCTTAGGGACAGGGGGAATCCTCTACGAGCAGTACTTC.

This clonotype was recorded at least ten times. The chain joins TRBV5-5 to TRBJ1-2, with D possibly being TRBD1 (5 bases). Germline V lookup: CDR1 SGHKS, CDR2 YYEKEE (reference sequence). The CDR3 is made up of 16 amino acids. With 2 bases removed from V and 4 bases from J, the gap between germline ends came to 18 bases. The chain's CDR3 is CASSLRQTTITYGYTF. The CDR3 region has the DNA TGTGCCAGCAGCTTAAGACAGACGACTATTACCTATGGCTACACCTTC.

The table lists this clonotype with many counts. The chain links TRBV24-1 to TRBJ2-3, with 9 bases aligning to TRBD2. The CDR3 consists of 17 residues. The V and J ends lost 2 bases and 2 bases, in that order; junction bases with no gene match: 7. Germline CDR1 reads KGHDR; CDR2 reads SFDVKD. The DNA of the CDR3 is TGTGCCACCAGTGATTCCACCTTAGCGGGAGCCACAGATACGCAGTATTTT. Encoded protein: CATSDSTLAGATDTQYF.

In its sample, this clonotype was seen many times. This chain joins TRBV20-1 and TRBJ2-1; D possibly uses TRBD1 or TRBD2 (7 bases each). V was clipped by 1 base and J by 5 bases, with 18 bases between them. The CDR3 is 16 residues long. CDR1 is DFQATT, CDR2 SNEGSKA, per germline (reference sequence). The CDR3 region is CSARARGRGRNNEQFF. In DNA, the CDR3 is TGCAGTGCTAGAGCCCGGGGGAGGGGGCGCAACAATGAGCAGTTCTTC.

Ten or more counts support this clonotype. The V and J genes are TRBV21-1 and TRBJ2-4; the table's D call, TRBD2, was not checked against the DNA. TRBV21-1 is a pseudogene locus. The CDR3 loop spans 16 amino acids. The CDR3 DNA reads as TGTGCCAGCCGACCCGCCACCGCACTAGCCAAAAACATTCAGTACTTC. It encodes CASRPATALAKNIQYF.

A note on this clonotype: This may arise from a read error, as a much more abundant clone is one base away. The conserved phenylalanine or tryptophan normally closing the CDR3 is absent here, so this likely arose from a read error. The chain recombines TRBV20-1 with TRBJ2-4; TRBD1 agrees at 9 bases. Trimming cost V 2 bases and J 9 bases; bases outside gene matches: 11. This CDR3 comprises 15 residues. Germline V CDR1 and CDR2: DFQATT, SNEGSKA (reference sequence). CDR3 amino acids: CSARTTGTGYGIQYL. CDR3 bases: TGCAGTGCTAGAACTACCGGGACAGGGTATGGCATTCAGTACCTC.

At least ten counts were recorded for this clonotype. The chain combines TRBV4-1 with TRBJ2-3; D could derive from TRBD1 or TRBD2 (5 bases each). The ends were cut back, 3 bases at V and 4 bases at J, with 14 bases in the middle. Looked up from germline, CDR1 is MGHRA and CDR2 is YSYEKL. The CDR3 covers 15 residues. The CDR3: CASSQWGMPADTQYF. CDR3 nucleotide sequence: TGCGCCAGCAGCCAGTGGGGGATGCCCGCAGATACGCAGTATTTT.

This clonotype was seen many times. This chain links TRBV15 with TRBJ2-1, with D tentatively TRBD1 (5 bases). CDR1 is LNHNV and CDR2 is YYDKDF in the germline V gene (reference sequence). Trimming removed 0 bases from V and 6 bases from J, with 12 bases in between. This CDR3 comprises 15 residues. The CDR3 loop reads CATSRDGTGPNEQFF. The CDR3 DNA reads TGTGCCACCAGCAGAGATGGAACAGGCCCCAATGAGCAGTTCTTC.

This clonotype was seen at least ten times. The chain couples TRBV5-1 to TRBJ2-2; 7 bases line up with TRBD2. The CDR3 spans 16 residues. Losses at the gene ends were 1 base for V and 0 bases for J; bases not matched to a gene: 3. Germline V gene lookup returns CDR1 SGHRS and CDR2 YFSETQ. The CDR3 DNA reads TGCGCCAGCAGCTTGCGGGGGGACCCGAACACCGGGGAGCTGTTTTTT. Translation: CASSLRGDPNTGELFF.

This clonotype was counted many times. CDR3 residues: CSAGPGQGIMNTEAFF. The DNA for the CDR3 is TGCAGTGCTGGCCCGGGACAGGGGATAATGAACACTGAAGCTTTCTTT. J is TRBJ1-1 and V is TRBV20-1; the match to TRBD1 covers 10 bases. Trimming removed 5 bases from V and 0 bases from J; junction bases left unmatched: 9. The CDR3 is 16 residues long. Germline CDR1 DFQATT, CDR2 SNEGSKA (reference sequence).

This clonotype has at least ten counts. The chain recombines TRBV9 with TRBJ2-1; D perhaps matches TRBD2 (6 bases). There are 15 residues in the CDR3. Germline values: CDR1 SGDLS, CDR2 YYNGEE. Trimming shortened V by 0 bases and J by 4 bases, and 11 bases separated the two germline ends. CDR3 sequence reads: CASSVGAGTYNEQFF. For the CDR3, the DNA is TGTGCCAGCAGCGTAGGGGCGGGGACTTACAATGAGCAGTTCTTC.

The chain's CDR3 is CASTGGLASTEQFF. In DNA form, the CDR3 reads TGTGCCAGCACCGGAGGACTGGCGTCCACTGAGCAGTTCTTC. J is TRBJ2-1 and V is TRBV2; a possible D gene is TRBD2 (5 bases). The CDR3 has 14 residues. V gave up 7 bases and J gave up 9 bases, with 19 bases separating them. From germline, CDR1 is SNHLY and CDR2 FYNNEI.

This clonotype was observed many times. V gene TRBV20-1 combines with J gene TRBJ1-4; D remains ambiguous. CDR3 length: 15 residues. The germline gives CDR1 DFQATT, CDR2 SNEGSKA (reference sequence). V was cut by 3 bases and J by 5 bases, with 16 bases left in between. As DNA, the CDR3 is TGCAGTGCTAGGGATATCAGGAGGTCCAATGAAAAACTGTTTTTT. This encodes CSARDIRRSNEKLFF.

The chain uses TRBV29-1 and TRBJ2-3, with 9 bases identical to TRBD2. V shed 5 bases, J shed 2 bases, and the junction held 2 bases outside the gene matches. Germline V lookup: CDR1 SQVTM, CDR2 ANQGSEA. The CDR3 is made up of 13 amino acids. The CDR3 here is CSVLAGNTDTQYF. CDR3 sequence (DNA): TGCAGCGTTCTAGCGGGGAACACAGATACGCAGTATTTT.

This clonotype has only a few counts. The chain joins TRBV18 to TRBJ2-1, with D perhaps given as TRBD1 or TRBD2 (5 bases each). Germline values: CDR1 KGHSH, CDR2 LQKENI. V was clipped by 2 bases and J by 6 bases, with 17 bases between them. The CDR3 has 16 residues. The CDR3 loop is CASSPSGTNIGNEQFF. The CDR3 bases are TGTGCCAGCTCACCATCCGGGACCAATATAGGCAATGAGCAGTTCTTC.